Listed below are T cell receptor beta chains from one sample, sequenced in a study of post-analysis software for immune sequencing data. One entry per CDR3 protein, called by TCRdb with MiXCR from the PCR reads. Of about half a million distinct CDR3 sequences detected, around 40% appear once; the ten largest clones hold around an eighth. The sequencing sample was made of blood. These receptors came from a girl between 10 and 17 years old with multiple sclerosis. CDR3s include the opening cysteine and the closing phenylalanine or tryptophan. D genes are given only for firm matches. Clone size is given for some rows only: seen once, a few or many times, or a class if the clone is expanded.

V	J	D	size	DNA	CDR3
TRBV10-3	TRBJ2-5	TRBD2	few	TGTGCCATCAGTGAGTCTGCCGGGGGGAAAGAGACCCAGTACTTC	CAISESAGGKETQYF
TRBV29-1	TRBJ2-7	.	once	TGCAGCGTGAGACAGGCCGCCTCCTACGAGCAGTACTTC	CSVRQAASYEQYF
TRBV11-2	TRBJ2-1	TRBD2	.	TGTGCCAGCAGCTTAGTCTCTGGGACTAGCGGATACAATGAGCAGTTCTTC	CASSLVSGTSGYNEQFF
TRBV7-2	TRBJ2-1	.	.	TGTGCCAGCAGCCCTATTACTAGCAACAATGAGCAGTTCTTC	CASSPITSNNEQFF
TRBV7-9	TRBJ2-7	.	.	TGTGCCAGCAGGGAGGCCGAATCCTACGAGCAGTACTTC	CASREAESYEQYF
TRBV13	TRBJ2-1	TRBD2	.	TGTGCCAGCAGCTTAGGGGGTCTAGCGGGAGTTGAGCAGTTCTTC	CASSLGGLAGVEQFF
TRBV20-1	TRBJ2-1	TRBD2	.	TGCAGTGCTAGTAGGCCTAGCGGGAACAATGAGCAGTTCTTC	CSASRPSGNNEQFF
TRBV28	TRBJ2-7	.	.	TGTGCCAGCAGGAGGTCGACAGTAGGGGCCTACGAGCAGTACTTC	CASRRSTVGAYEQYF
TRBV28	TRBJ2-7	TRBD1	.	TGTGCCAGCAGTCCGCCGGGCGACAGGGGAGACGAGCAGTACTTC	CASSPPGDRGDEQYF
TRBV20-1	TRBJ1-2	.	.	TGCAGTGCTAGACAGGAGAACTATGGCTACACCTTC	CSARQENYGYTF
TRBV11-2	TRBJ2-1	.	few	TGTGCCAGCAGCCAGGCCTCCGGGAACAAGCAGTTCTTC	CASSQASGNKQFF
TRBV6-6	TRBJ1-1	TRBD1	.	TGTGCCAGCAGGTTAACACAGGGGGTTATGAACACTGAAGCTTTCTTT	CASRLTQGVMNTEAFF
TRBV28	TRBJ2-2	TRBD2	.	TGTGCCAGCAGTTCAATTCCAACTAGCGGGAGGGCCAAGGGCACCGGGGAGCTGTTTTTT	CASSSIPTSGRAKGTGELFF
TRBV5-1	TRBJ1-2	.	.	TGCGCCAGCAGTTCGGAGTGGGCGGAGGAGGGCTACACCTTC	CASSSEWAEEGYTF
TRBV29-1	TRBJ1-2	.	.	TGCAGCGTTGAAGATCAATCGCAGGACTATGGCTACACCTTC	CSVEDQSQDYGYTF
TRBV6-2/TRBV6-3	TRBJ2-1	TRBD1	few	TGTGCCAGCAGACCCCGGGACAGGGACAATGAGCAGTTCTTC	CASRPRDRDNEQFF
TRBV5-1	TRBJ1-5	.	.	TGCGCCAGCAGCGTGGGGCAGCCCCATGCGCCCCAGCATTTT	CASSVGQPHAPQHF
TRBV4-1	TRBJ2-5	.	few	TGCGCCAGCAGCCAAGGTTCTCTACAAGAGACCCAGTACTTC	CASSQGSLQETQYF
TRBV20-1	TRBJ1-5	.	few	TGCAGTGCTTCACGAACAGGGATTGAAGGTCAGCCCCAGCATTTT	CSASRTGIEGQPQHF
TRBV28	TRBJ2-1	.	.	TGTGCCAGCACCCCTTCGGCGACAGGACCTTACAATGAGCAGTTCTTC	CASTPSATGPYNEQFF
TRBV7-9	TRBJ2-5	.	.	TGTGCCAGCAGCTTAGGAGGACGGTACCAAGAGACCCAGTACTTC	CASSLGGRYQETQYF
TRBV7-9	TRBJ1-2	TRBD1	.	TGTGCCAGCAGCTGGACAGGGGGGGAGGAAGGCTACACCTTC	CASSWTGGEEGYTF
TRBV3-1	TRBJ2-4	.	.	TGTGCCACCAGCCAAGCGGTAGCCAAAAACATTCAGTACTTC	CATSQAVAKNIQYF
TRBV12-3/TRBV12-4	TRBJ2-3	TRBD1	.	TGTGCCAGCAGTTTCTCCGGACAGGGTCTCACAGATACGCAGTATTTT	CASSFSGQGLTDTQYF
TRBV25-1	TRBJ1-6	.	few	TGTGCCAGCAGTGAAGACCAGGGTTGGTCACCCCTCCACTTT	CASSEDQGWSPLHF
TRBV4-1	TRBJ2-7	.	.	TGCGTCAGCAGCCAAGGGCGACAGGATGCTTCCTACGAGCAGTACTTC	CVSSQGRQDASYEQYF
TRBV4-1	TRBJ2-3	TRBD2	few	TGCGCCAGCAGCCAAGATCTCCGGACTAGTGCCCCAGATACGCAGTATTTT	CASSQDLRTSAPDTQYF
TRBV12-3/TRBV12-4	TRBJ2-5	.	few	TGTGCCAGCACCCGACACATAGAAGAGACCCAGTACTTC	CASTRHIEETQYF
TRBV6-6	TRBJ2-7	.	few	TGTGCCAGCAGACCGACTGAGGATTCCTACGAGCAGTACTTC	CASRPTEDSYEQYF
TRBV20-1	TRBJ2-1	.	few	TGCAGTGCTAGAGATCGGGTAGCGGTAGTCCCAACTTACAATGAGCAGTTCTTC	CSARDRVAVVPTYNEQFF
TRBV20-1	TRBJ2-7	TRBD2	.	TGCAGTGCTAGTACTAGCGGGAGTATCTACGAGCAGTACTTC	CSASTSGSIYEQYF
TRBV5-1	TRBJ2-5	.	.	TGCGCCAGCTCCCCCTCGGGTAGCGGAGTTCAAGAGACCCAGTACTTC	CASSPSGSGVQETQYF